This TCR beta chain was retrieved from a study of CD8+ T cells in alopecia areata. Treatment in this sample: oral pan-JAK inhibitor, 5-10 mg twice daily. After isolation, RNA underwent reverse transcription to generate cDNA as the sequencing template. The data were produced by immunoSEQ multiplex PCR, yet TCRdb's version contains in-frame clones alone and is incomplete. The sample has about 190,000 clones, 55% to 70% seen once; the top ten hold around 0.7%. CDR1 and CDR2 (germline): SQVTM, ANQGSEA. Trimming took 4 bases from V and 2 from J, leaving 12 bases between them. The CDR3 sequence is 13 residues long.

The sample in question was CD4+ T cells sorted from blood, obtained at week 4, from a patient treated with tofacitinib. J is TRBJ2-7 and V is TRBV29-1; D is unclear. The origin of this receptor is a human donor with alopecia areata. The CDR3 sequence: CSVADRSPYEQYF. The DNA for the CDR3 is TGCAGCGTTGCGGATAGAAGCCCCTACGAGCAGTACTTC.